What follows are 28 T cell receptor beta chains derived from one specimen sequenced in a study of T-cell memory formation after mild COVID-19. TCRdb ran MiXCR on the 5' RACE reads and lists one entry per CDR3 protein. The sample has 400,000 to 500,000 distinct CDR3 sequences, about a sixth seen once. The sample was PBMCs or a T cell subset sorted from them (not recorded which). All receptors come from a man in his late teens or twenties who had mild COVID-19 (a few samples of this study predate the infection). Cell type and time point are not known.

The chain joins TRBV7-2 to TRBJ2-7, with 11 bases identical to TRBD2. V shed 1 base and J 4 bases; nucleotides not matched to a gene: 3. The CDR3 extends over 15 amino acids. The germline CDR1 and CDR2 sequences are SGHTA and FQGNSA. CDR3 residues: CASSLVSGGEYEQYF. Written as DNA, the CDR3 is TGTGCCAGCAGCTTAGTTAGCGGGGGGGAATACGAGCAGTACTTC.

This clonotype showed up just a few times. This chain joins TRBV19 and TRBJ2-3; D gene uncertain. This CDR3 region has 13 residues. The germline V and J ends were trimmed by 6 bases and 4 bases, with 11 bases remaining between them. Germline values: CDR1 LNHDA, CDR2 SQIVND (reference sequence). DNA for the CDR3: TGTGCCAGTAGCGCCCTTGCGGCAGATACGCAGTATTTT. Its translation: CASSALAADTQYF.

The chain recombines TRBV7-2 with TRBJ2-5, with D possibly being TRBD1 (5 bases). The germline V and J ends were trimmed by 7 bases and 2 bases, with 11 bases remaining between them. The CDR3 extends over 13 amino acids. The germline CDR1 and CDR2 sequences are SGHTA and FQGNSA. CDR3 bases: TGTGCCAGCACCCTTAGGGGACAAGAGACCCAGTACTTC. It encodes CASTLRGQETQYF.

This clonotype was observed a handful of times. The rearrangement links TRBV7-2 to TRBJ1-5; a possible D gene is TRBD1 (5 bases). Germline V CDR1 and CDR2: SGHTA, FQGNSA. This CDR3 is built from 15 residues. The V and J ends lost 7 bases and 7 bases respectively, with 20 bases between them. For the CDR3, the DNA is TGTGCCAGCACTCCACGCGGCGGAGGGGAACAGCCCCAGCATTTT. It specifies CASTPRGGGEQPQHF.

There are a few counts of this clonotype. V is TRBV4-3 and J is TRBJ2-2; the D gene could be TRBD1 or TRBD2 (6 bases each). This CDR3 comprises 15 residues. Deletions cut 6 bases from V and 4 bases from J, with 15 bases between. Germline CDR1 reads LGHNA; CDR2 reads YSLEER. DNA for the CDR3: TGCGCCAGCAGGCCAGGCCGGGGGCTCACCGGGGAGCTGTTTTTT. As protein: CASRPGRGLTGELFF.

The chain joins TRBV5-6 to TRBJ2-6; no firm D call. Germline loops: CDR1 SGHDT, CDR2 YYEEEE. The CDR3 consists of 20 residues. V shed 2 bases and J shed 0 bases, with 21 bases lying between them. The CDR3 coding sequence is TGTGCCAGCAGCTTATACCTCCTAGTAAGAGGCCACTCTGGGGCCAACGTCCTGACTTTC. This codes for CASSLYLLVRGHSGANVLTF. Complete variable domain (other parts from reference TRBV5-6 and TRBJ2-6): DAGVTQSPTHLIKTRGQQVTLRCSPKSGHDTVSWYQQALGQGPQFIFQYYEEEERQRGNFPDRFSGHQFPNYSSELNVNALLLGDSALYLCASSLYLLVRGHSGANVLTFGAGSRLTVL.

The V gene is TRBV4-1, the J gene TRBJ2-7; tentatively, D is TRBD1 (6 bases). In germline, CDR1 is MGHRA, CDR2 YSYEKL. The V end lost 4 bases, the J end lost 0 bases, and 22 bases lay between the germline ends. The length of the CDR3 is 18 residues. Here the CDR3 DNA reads TGCGCCAGCAGCCGACAATATCAAAGCAGGGACACCTCCTACGAGCAGTACTTC. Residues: CASSRQYQSRDTSYEQYF.

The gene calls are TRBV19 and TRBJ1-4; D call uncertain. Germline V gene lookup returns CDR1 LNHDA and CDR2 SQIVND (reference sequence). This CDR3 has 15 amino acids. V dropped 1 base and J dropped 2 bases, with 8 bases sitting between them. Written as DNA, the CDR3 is TGTGCCAGTAGTATAGCCCCCTCTACTAATGAAAAACTGTTTTTT. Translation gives CASSIAPSTNEKLFF. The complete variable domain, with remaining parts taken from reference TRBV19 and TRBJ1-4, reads DGGITQSPKYLFRKEGQNVTLSCEQNLNHDAMYWYRQDPGQGLRLIYYSQIVNDFQKGDIAEGYSVSREKKESFPLTVTSAQKNPTAFYLCASSIAPSTNEKLFFGSGTQLSVL.

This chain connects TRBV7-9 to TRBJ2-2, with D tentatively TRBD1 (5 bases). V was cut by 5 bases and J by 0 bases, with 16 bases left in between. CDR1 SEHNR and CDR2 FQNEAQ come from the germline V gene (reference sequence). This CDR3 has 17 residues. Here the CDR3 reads CASSLLRQNPNTGELFF. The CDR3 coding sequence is TGTGCCAGCAGCCTACTGAGACAGAACCCGAACACCGGGGAGCTGTTTTTT.

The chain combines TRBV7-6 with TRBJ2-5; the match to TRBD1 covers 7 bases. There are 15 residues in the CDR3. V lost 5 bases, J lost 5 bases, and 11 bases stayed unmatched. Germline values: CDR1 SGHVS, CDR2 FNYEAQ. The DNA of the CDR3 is TGTGCCAGCAGCGCCACTTACACCAGGGGGGAGACCCAGTACTTC. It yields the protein CASSATYTRGETQYF.

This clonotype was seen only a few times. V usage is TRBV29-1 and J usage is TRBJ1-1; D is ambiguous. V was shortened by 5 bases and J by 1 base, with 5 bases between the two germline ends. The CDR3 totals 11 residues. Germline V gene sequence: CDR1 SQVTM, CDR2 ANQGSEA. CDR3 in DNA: TGCAGCGTTCAGGAGAACACTGAAGCTTTCTTT. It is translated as CSVQENTEAFF.

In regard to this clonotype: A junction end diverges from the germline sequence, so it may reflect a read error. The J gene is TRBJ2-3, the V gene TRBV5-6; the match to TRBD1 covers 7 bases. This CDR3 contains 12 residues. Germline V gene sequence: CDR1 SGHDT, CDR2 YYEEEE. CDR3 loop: CASSQDRESRDF. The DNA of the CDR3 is TGTGCCAGCAGCCAAGACAGGGAGAGTAGAGATTTT.

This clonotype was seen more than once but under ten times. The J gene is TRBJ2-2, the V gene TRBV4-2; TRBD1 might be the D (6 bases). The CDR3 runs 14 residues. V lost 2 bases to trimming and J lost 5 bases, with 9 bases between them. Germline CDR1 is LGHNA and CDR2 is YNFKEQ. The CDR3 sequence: CASSQNRETGELFF. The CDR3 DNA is TGTGCCAGCAGCCAAAACAGGGAGACCGGGGAGCTGTTTTTT.

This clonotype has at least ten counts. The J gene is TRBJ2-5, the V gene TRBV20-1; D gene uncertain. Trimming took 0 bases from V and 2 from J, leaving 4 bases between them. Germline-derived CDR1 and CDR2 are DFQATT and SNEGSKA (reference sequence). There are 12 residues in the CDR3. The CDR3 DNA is TGCAGTGCTAGAGATCGGCAAGAGACCCAGTACTTC. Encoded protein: CSARDRQETQYF.

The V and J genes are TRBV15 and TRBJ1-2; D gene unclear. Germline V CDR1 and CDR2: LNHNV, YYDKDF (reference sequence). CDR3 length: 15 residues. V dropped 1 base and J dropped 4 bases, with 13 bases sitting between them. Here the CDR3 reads CATSRGEPTSYGYTF. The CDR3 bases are TGTGCCACCAGCAGAGGGGAGCCAACCAGCTATGGCTACACCTTC.

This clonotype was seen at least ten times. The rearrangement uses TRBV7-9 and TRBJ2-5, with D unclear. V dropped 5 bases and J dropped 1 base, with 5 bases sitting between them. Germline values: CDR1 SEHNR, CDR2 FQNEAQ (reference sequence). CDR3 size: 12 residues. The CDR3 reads CASSAVQETQYF. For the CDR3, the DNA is TGTGCCAGCAGCGCGGTCCAAGAGACCCAGTACTTC.

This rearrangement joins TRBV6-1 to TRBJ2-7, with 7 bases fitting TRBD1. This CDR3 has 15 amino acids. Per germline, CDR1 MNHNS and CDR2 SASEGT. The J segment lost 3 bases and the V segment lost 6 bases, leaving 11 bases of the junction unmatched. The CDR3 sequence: CASRARTGDIYEQYV. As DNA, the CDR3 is TGTGCCAGCAGAGCCCGGACAGGCGATATCTACGAGCAGTACGTC.

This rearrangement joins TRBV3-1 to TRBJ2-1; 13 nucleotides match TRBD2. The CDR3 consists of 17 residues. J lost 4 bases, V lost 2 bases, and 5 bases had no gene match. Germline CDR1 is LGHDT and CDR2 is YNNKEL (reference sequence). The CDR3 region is CASSQTSGGAAYNEQFF. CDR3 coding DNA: TGTGCCAGCAGCCAAACTAGCGGGGGGGCCGCATACAATGAGCAGTTCTTC.

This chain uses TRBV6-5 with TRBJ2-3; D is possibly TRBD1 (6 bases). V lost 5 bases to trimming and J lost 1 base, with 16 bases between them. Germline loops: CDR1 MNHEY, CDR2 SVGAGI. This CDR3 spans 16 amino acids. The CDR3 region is CASSLNREWGTDTQYF. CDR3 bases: TGTGCCAGCAGTCTAAACAGGGAATGGGGCACAGATACGCAGTATTTT.

CDR3 amino acids: CATSDSSGTGAHNEQFF. The DNA for the CDR3 is TGTGCCACCAGTGATTCGTCAGGGACAGGGGCCCACAATGAGCAGTTCTTC. The J gene is TRBJ2-1, the V gene TRBV24-1; 10 nucleotides match TRBD1. Losses at the gene ends were 2 bases for V and 5 bases for J; bases not matched to a gene: 8. The CDR3 covers 17 residues. Germline CDR1 reads KGHDR; CDR2 reads SFDVKD.

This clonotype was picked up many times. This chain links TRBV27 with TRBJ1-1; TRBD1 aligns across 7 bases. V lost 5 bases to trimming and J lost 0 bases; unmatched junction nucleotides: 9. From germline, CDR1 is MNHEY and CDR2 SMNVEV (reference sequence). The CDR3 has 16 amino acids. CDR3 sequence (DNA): TGTGCCAGCAGTATATATCCGGGACAGATGAACACTGAAGCTTTCTTT. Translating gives CASSIYPGQMNTEAFF.

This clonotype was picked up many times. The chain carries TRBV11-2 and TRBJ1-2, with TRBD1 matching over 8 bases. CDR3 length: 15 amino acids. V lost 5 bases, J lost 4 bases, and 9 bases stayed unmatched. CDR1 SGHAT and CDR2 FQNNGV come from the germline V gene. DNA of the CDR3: TGTGCCAGCAGCCCGGACAGGGCGACCCGCTATGGCTACACCTTC. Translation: CASSPDRATRYGYTF.

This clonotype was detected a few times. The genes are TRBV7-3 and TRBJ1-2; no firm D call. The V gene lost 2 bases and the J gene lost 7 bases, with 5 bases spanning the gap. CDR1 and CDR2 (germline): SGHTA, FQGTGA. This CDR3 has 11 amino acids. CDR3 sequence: CASSLRSGYTF. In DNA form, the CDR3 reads TGTGCCAGCAGCTTACGATCTGGCTACACCTTC.

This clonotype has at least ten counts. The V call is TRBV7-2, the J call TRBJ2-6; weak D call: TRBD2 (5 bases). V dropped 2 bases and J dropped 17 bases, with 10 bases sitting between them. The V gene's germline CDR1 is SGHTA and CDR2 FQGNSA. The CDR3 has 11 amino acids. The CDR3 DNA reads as TGTGCCAGCAGCTTACGAGGGCCCTTGACTTTC. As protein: CASSLRGPLTF.

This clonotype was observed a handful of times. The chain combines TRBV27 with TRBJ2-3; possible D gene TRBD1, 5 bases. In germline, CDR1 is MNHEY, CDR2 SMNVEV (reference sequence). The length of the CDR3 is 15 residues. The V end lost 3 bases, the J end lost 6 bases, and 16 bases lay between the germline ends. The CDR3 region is CASSFRAIGPDTQYF. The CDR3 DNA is TGTGCCAGCAGTTTCAGGGCCATTGGCCCCGATACGCAGTATTTT.

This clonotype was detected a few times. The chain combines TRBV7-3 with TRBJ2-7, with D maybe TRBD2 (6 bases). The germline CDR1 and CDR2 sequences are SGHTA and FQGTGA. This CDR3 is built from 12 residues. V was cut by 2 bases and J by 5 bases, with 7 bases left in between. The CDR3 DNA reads TGTGCCAGCAGCTTAGCGGGGCACGAGCAGTACGTC. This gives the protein CASSLAGHEQYV.

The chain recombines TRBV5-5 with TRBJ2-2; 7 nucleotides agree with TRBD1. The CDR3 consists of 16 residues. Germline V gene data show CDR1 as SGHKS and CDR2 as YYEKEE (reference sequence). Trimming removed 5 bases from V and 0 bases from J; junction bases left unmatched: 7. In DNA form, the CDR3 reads TGTGCCAGCAGGGTAAACAGGGGCTCGAACACCGGGGAGCTGTTTTTT. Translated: CASRVNRGSNTGELFF.

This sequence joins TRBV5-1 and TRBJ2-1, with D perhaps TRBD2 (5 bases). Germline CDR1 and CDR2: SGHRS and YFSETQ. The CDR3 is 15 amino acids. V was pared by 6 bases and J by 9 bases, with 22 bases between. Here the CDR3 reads CASTPTPDSGGEQFF. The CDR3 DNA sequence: TGCGCCAGCACCCCCACGCCGGACTCTGGAGGTGAGCAGTTCTTC. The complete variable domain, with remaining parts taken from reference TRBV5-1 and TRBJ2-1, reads KAGVTQTPRYLIKTRGQQVTLSCSPISGHRSVSWYQQTPGQGLQFLFEYFSETQRNKGNFPGRFSGRQFSNSRSEMNVSTLELGDSALYLCASTPTPDSGGEQFFGPGTRLTVL.